The clone carrying this T cell receptor beta chain was seen many times. Its antigen remains unknown. The entry originates in a study of T cells after yellow fever vaccination. J was trimmed by 6 bases and V by 6 bases; bases with no gene match: 7. This CDR3 spans 14 amino acids. Germline lookup yields CDR1 MNHEY and CDR2 SVGAGI. A process of 5'RACE template switching, which added a universal primer site and UMIs, was used to make TCR cDNA. TCRdb fed the 5' RACE reads into MiXCR, producing one record per CDR3 protein. The sample carries some 300,000 distinct CDR3 sequences, around 8.6% recorded once. Findings and caveats of the study: Weaker, the secondary response had a peak occurring faster, on day 5 versus 15. The booster response re-showed most primary clones: approximately 95% CD4, approximately 90% CD8. Overall, a small share of clonotypes was seen in both CD4 and CD8 compartments.

The sample in question was CD4+ T cells sorted from PBMCs, obtained 5 days after the yellow fever booster vaccination. The chain carries TRBV6-5 and TRBJ2-1, with 8 bases aligning to TRBD2. This TCR was recovered from a man aged 18 to 30 who received the YFV17D yellow fever vaccine. The CDR3 sequence: CASRTGGPGNEQFF. CDR3 nucleotide sequence: TGTGCCAGCAGAACGGGGGGGCCCGGCAATGAGCAGTTCTTC.